The text below deals with one T cell receptor (beta chain). Its recognized antigen is unknown. Within one base of it there is no much larger clone, and no base qualities were kept. The cohort comprised more than 550 healthy bone marrow donors. At the time of sampling, all cohort members were nominally healthy, though unrecorded immune exposures were likely present. The donor tested CMV seropositive and was one of the 289 seropositive cohort members. A peripheral blood sample was provided by each donor, and peripheral blood mononuclear cells were used for TCR beta sequencing. The Qiagen DNeasy Blood Extraction Kit was used to extract genomic DNA from the blood cell samples. The record originates from a study of cytomegalovirus exposure and HLA in healthy donors (dated by TCRdb to the late 2010s). Broadly, across the study: In an earlier analysis of approximately 640 of the donors, around 300 Gb of sequence data and 117 million unique TCR beta sequences from 150 million to 200 million T cells were reported. Around 320 gigabases of sequencing data and tens of millions of unique TCR sequences were included in an early release covering several hundred HLA-typed donors. The genetic ancestry cluster associated with self-reported Caucasian donors included approximately 85% of the approximately 410 genotyped donors. The study aimed to test whether signatures of past pathogen exposure could be identified by cataloging public T cell receptors. Using immunosequencing, the study profiled T cell repertoires from around 680 subjects and related those repertoires to cytomegalovirus serostatus. A separate validation cohort of roughly 110 different subjects was used in addition to the approximately 610-subject first cohort. To predict cytomegalovirus infection status, the study brought together high-throughput TCR immunosequencing, statistical association of individual TCRs with disease status, and machine learning. A later analysis re-examined previously published TCR beta repertoires from hundreds of donors and added high-resolution HLA genotyping to investigate patterns of TCR occurrence. Rather than drawing on any new phenotypic data, the later analysis identified candidate immune exposures from TCR beta sequences and the way those sequences occurred across donors. An earlier analysis of 587 of the donors used high-throughput TCR beta sequencing to judge whether each TCR beta V gene segment behaved as functional or pseudogenic. Donor age, sex, ethnicity and CMV serostatus were compiled alongside the repertoire data. In a later genetic analysis, genome-wide SNP genotypes for about three fifths of the roughly 670 donors were used, and that subset was treated as a discovery cohort. Every repertoire in the discovery cohort had been generated on one and the same sequencing platform. HLA typing covered class I and class II loci at four-digit resolution. Typing coverage differed by locus: A, B, C, DRB1 and DQB1 were typed in about 620-630 donors, DQA1 in 500 to 550, DPA1 in around 600, and DPB1 in around 440. A handful of DR-DQ haplotypes were handled as single units for association and clustering because linkage in the cohort was strong. Among around 400 genotyped donors of the cohort, an average of around 250,000 unique TCR beta nucleotide sequences was sequenced per donor, of which about 18% were non-productive. The study at large found these results: In both the original and validation cohorts, the classifier was reported to diagnose cytomegalovirus status with high specificity and sensitivity. Compared with the 666-donor mean, donors in an Asian-associated ancestry cluster had fewer N-insertions in productive TCRs, according to a later genetic analysis. A cluster of highly shared sequence variants was judged likely to represent a technical artifact of the sequencing pipeline. Broadly in line with IMGT annotations, most TCR beta V segments showed up in productive rearrangements about 87% or about 30% of the time in an earlier analysis of several hundred of the donors. A further reported finding was that TCR beta sequences accurately predicted the HLA-A and HLA-B alleles for most subjects in the first cohort. The authors suggested that the approach could potentially be extended to other disease states and immunological phenotypes. A later analysis found that HLA-associated TCR beta chains were more clonally expanded and had lower generation probabilities than equally common non-associated chains. In a later analysis, more than 15,000 TCR beta sequences were associated with specific HLA alleles at a false discovery rate of 0.05. Most CMV-associated TCR beta chains appeared to be HLA-restricted in a later analysis, and the HLA associations seemed to be driven largely by CMV exposure. Sequencing depth was assumed to be roughly uniform across donors in the presence/absence analyses, though that assumption may not hold. In the study, about 150 TCR beta chains were listed as associated with cytomegalovirus. Because HLA typing was missing for some donors at each locus, association tests included only the typed subset. While some public TCRs were present in many individuals, most TCR sequences turned up only very rarely across donors. Linkage disequilibrium might explain the correlated functional status among segregating V segments, but an unknown experimental factor could not be ruled out. Because counts were too low, seventeen rarely observed V segments, including chromosome 9 orphons, were left out of the earlier analysis of 587 of the donors. A later genetic analysis associated a missense DCLRE1C variant with V-gene and J-gene trimming of TCR beta chains, and an independent cohort replicated the association. This cohort had only TCR beta chains sequenced, and the lack of alpha or paired-chain data limited which features could be detected. Some IMGT-functional V segments, including TRBV6-2 and TRBV6-3, could not be told apart with the 87-base-pair reads, so those segments were excluded. Strong co-occurrence of HLA alleles, especially DR and DQ, made assigning TCR associations to individual alleles difficult. A few of the identified cytomegalovirus-associated TCR beta chains were confirmed in vitro to be specific for cytomegalovirus antigens. A later analysis found that TCR association rates varied across HLA loci, with DRB1 alleles showing the most associated TCRs and HLA-C alleles the fewest. For the cohort, immune exposure information was limited to CMV serostatus. A later analysis reported that several top co-occurrence clusters appeared linked to parvovirus B19, influenza, CMV and Epstein-Barr virus.

V is shortened by 4 bases, J by 4 bases, and the region joining them spans 16 bases. From its cysteine to its phenylalanine, the CDR3 spans 15 amino acids. The entry retains the CDR3 DNA only, 45 bases that are in frame from base 1. CDR1 and CDR2 are drawn from the germline V gene (reference sequence): LNHDA, SQIVND. Library preparation employed the immunoSEQ multiplex PCR assay. For the multiplex PCR, a mixture combining 60 forward primers for TCR Vbeta segments and 13 reverse primers for TCR Jbeta segments was used. A multiplex PCR assay on genomic DNA amplified the CDR3 region of rearranged TCR beta genes. The amplified TCR beta libraries were sequenced on the Illumina HiSeq System as 87-base-pair reads. For the original study's pipeline: A later analysis counted around 72 million unique TCR beta chains across the 650 to 700 repertoires, and roughly 9.9 million of these chains were shared by at least two donors. Raw reads were error-corrected and collapsed into unique sequences with a nearest-neighbor algorithm that merged closely related sequences to remove PCR and sequencing errors. V, D and J gene segments were assigned by aligning CDR3 sequences to IMGT reference sequences. For a sequence to be retained, at least a six-nucleotide match to both a V gene segment and a J gene segment was required. A rearrangement was called productive if the CDR3 had no stop codons and remained in frame with V and J, and every other rearrangement was called non-productive. CDR3 was defined according to IMGT convention as the region running from the second conserved V-encoded cysteine to the conserved J-encoded phenylalanine. The earlier analysis of some 550 of the donors excluded any sequence lacking an unambiguous match to a single V gene segment. In an earlier analysis of approximately 590 of the donors, a V segment was called functional when productive rearrangements were above 56.7%, and segregating when the standard deviation between donors exceeded 5%. A statistical classification framework was developed to diagnose cytomegalovirus status using the catalog of TCR beta chain sequences. V and J gene assignment, in a later analysis, came from comparing TCR nucleotide sequences with IMGT/GENE-DB human TR gene sequences. The TCRdist pipeline was used in a later analysis to assign CDR3 sequences and most-parsimonious VDJ recombination scenarios. In a later analysis, each TCR beta chain was defined by its CDR3 amino acid sequence together with its V-gene family, and reads without a unique V-gene family were excluded. In a later analysis, 450 to 600 highly shared, low-generation-probability nucleotide sequences were removed to address suspected cross-contamination and a sequencing artifact. A later analysis calculated a clonal expansion index for each public chain from normalized within-repertoire ranks of inferred template counts. A later analysis computed generation probabilities with a VDJ recombination model fitted to out-of-frame rearrangements, and checked the results against IGoR. In a later analysis, hypergeometric tests were used to score TCR-TCR, TCR-HLA and TCR-CMV co-occurrence, with a repertoire-size bias correction applied to TCR pairs. False discovery rates were estimated in a later analysis by permuting HLA or CMV assignments 20 times. In a later analysis, co-occurring TCRs were grouped using DBSCAN, with TCRdist sequence similarity added in when clustering inside HLA-allele-positive subsets. For co-occurrence clustering, repertoires with fewer than 30,000 or more than 120,000 public chains were excluded, along with 5 or 6 repertoires with anomalous nucleotide sharing. TCRdb obtained this table from immuneACCESS and retained in-frame rearrangements with V and J assigned. These tables miss some clones; where compared with another copy, unresolved V genes account for less than half of the shortfall, and the remainder is unexplained. V and J calls and clone size are given by that table; D and trimming were obtained from the DNA. The sample table shows some 200,000 clones, and about 13% are seen once. The ten largest account for about 7.8% of the sample.

Specimen: PBMCs. The V and J segments used are TRBV19 and TRBJ1-2; possibly the D gene is TRBD1, per 5 matching bases. The sequence derives from a man aged 50 to 59 in good health and CMV-seropositive. The DNA sequence follows: TGTGCCAGTAGTAAACCCCAGGGCGCTACCTATGGCTACACCTTC. It codes for CASSKPQGATYGYTF.